This entry lists 15 T cell receptor beta chains sequenced from one sample in a study of a mutant IDH1 vaccine in newly diagnosed glioma. The assay was immunoSEQ multiplex PCR, and TCRdb's table has in-frame clones only and misses some. There are approximately 36,000 clones in the sample; 80% occur only once, and more than 13% lies in the top ten. Specified time point: week 11, during vaccination. Every single dose of the vaccine, 300 ug of mutant IDH1 20-mer peptide, came with topical imiquimod. These TCRs are of unknown antigen specificity. The sequenced sample was peripheral blood mononuclear cells (PBMCs), obtained from a glioma patient whose treatment included an IDH1 peptide vaccine. Receptors originate from a woman aged 25 to 39 with glioma. Some clones in this sample may be carry-over from other donors' samples.

CDR3 coding DNA: TGTGCCAGCCATCAAGAGACCCAGTACTTC. This encodes CASHQETQYF. The V gene is TRBV2, the J gene TRBJ2-5; D uncertain. Trimming removed 8 bases from V and 2 bases from J, with 3 bases in between. The CDR3 is made up of 10 amino acids. CDR1 SNHLY and CDR2 FYNNEI come from the germline V gene.

The J gene is TRBJ1-1, the V gene TRBV5-4, with D possibly matching TRBD1 (5 bases). V was clipped by 4 bases and J by 4 bases, with 14 bases between them. Germline V CDR1 and CDR2: SGHNT, YYREEE (reference sequence). This CDR3 has 14 amino acids. Here the CDR3 reads CASSPQGRGTEAFF. The CDR3 DNA follows: TGTGCCAGCAGCCCCCAAGGGAGGGGCACTGAAGCTTTCTTT.

This chain connects TRBV13 to TRBJ2-7; D possibly corresponds to TRBD1 (5 bases). Germline V gives CDR1 PRHDT, CDR2 FYEKMQ (reference sequence). Trimming left V 5 bases short and J 5 bases short, with 19 bases between. The CDR3 runs to 15 residues. As DNA, the CDR3 is TGTGCCAGCAGCCTTAGCCTCCAGGGTCCTGACGAGCAGTACTTC. Translated: CASSLSLQGPDEQYF.

The V and J genes are TRBV5-6 and TRBJ1-2; D call uncertain. CDR1 is SGHDT and CDR2 is YYEEEE in the germline V gene. V lost 0 bases and J 4 bases, leaving 16 bases between the germline ends. This CDR3 contains 16 residues. In nucleotides, the CDR3 is TGTGCCAGCAGCTTGGGTATAGGATCTTCGCTCTATGGCTACACCTTC. Translation: CASSLGIGSSLYGYTF.

The rearrangement uses TRBV6-1 and TRBJ2-2; TRBD1 matches at 8 bases. This CDR3 comprises 15 residues. The trim removed 3 bases at V and 4 bases at J, leaving 4 bases unmatched. Germline V gene data show CDR1 as MNHNS and CDR2 as SASEGT. The CDR3 DNA is TGTGCCAGCAGTGAGGACAGGGCGCGCACCGGGGAGCTGTTTTTT. Amino acids: CASSEDRARTGELFF.

The chain uses TRBV4-2 and TRBJ2-2, with D perhaps matching TRBD2 (5 bases). CDR1 and CDR2 from the germline V gene are LGHNA and YNFKEQ. Trimming removed 0 bases from V and 1 base from J, with 9 bases in between. The CDR3 spans 16 residues. The CDR3 here is CASSQESSGNTGELFF. CDR3 in DNA: TGTGCCAGCAGCCAAGAATCGAGCGGGAACACCGGGGAGCTGTTTTTT.

This rearrangement joins TRBV4-1 to TRBJ2-4, with D perhaps given as TRBD1 or TRBD2 (5 bases each). CDR3 length equals 12 residues. Trimming cost V 2 bases and J 13 bases, with 12 bases left between them. CDR1 is MGHRA, CDR2 YSYEKL, per germline. For the CDR3, the DNA is TGCGCCAGCAGCCAACCTCGGGGACGGCAGTACTTC. Its protein product is CASSQPRGRQYF.

J is TRBJ1-5 and V is TRBV29-1, with 7 bases identical to TRBD1. The CDR3 spans 12 residues. Per germline, CDR1 SQVTM and CDR2 ANQGSEA. With 6 bases clipped from V and 2 bases from J, the junction kept 1 base outside the gene matches. CDR3 in amino acids: CSVGTGNQPQHF. DNA of the CDR3: TGCAGCGTCGGGACAGGCAATCAGCCCCAGCATTTT.

The chain employs TRBV7-9 and TRBJ1-1; no clear D gene. Germline CDR1 is SEHNR and CDR2 is FQNEAQ (reference sequence). The CDR3 is 10 residues long. V was shortened by 2 bases and J by 7 bases, with 2 bases between the two germline ends. DNA of the CDR3: TGTGCCAGCAGCTTATTTGAAGCTTTCTTT. Protein sequence: CASSLFEAFF.

This rearrangement joins TRBV27 to TRBJ2-2; no firm D call. Trimming took 4 bases from V and 4 from J, leaving 10 bases between them. Germline V gives CDR1 MNHEY, CDR2 SMNVEV (reference sequence). The CDR3 contains 14 residues. This CDR3 reads CASSSRLGTGELFF. Here the CDR3 DNA reads TGTGCCAGCAGTTCCCGACTCGGCACCGGGGAGCTGTTTTTT.

The V and J genes are TRBV5-6 and TRBJ2-5, with D maybe TRBD2 (6 bases). Germline V gives CDR1 SGHDT, CDR2 YYEEEE. The V gene lost 3 bases and the J gene lost 4 bases, with 16 bases spanning the gap. CDR3 size: 15 residues. CDR3 amino acids: CASSSFTGEAETQYF. In nucleotides, the CDR3 is TGTGCCAGCAGCTCCTTCACGGGAGAGGCAGAGACCCAGTACTTC.

The J gene is TRBJ1-4, the V gene TRBV29-1, with D maybe TRBD1 (5 bases). The CDR3 has 14 residues. Trimming removed 6 bases at V and 3 bases at J, with 14 bases between. Germline CDR1 and CDR2: SQVTM and ANQGSEA. The CDR3 here is CSVGTDTSNEKLFF. In DNA form, the CDR3 reads TGCAGCGTAGGGACGGACACCTCTAATGAAAAACTGTTTTTT.

The V call is TRBV7-2, the J call TRBJ2-5; D tentatively reads TRBD1 or TRBD2 (5 bases each). This CDR3 has 15 residues. CDR1 and CDR2 from the germline V gene are SGHTA and FQGNSA. With 1 base removed from V and 5 bases from J, the gap between germline ends came to 14 bases. CDR3 sequence: CASSLVPGRRETQYF. DNA of the CDR3: TGTGCCAGCAGCTTAGTCCCAGGGCGGAGGGAGACCCAGTACTTC.

The rearrangement uses TRBV7-2 and TRBJ1-1; D is possibly TRBD1 (6 bases). Germline V gene lookup returns CDR1 SGHTA and CDR2 FQGNSA. V lost 5 bases and J 8 bases, leaving 18 bases between the germline ends. This CDR3 has 14 amino acids. Here the CDR3 reads CASSPRGPGREAFF. The CDR3 DNA sequence: TGTGCCAGCAGCCCCCGGGGGCCCGGCCGCGAAGCTTTCTTT.

The rearrangement uses TRBV27 and TRBJ2-1; 7 bases map to TRBD2. Germline lookup yields CDR1 MNHEY and CDR2 SMNVEV (reference sequence). V was pared by 6 bases and J by 3 bases, with 8 bases of the junction left unmatched. CDR3 length: 15 amino acids. The CDR3: CASSSVAGFYNEQFF. CDR3 sequence (DNA): TGTGCCAGCAGCTCCGTAGCGGGTTTCTACAATGAGCAGTTCTTC.